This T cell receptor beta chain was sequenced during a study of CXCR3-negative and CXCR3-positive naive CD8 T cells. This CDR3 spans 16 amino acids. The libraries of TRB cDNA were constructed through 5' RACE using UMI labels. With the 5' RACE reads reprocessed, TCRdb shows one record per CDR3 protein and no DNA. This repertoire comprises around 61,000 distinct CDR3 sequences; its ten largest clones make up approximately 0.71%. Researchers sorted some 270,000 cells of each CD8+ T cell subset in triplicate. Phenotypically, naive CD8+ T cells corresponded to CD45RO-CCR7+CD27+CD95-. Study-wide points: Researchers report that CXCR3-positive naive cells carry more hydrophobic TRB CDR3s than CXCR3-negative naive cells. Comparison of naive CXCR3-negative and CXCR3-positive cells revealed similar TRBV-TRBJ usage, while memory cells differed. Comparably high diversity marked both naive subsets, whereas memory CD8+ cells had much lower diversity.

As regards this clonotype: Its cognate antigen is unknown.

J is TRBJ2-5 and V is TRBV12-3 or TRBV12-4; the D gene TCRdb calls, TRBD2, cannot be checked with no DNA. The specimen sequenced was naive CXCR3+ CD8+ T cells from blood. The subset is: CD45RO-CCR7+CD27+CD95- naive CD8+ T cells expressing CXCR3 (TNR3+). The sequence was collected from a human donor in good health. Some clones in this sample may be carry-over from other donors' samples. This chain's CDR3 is CASSPHSTSLWETQYF.